What follows describes a single T cell receptor beta chain. The antigen remains undetermined. This record comes from a study of T cell responses to AZD1222 COVID-19 vaccine. Study summary: Whether given at about 4 or about 12 weeks, second doses were pooled. Regarding the study as a whole: Unmutated variant regions reportedly attract nearly half of all spike-specific TCRs. Possibly, clonal diversity was underestimated; donors were largely white British and included more females.

Deletions cut 0 bases from V and 1 base from J, with 10 bases between. Germline V gives CDR1 SGHNT, CDR2 YYREEE (reference sequence). This CDR3 has 15 amino acids. Clones were sequenced by immunoSEQ multiplex PCR, and TCRdb holds only the in-frame ones, with some missing. The sample has some 130,000 clones, approximately 85% seen once. The sample here was peripheral blood, taken on day 0 of AZD1222 vaccination. The sequence derives from an adult in good health. The chain combines TRBV5-4 with TRBJ1-1; D is unresolved. The CDR3 DNA reads as TGTGCCAGCAGCTTGGGGGGAGGAGGGAACACTGAAGCTTTCTTT. Encoded protein: CASSLGGGGNTEAFF.